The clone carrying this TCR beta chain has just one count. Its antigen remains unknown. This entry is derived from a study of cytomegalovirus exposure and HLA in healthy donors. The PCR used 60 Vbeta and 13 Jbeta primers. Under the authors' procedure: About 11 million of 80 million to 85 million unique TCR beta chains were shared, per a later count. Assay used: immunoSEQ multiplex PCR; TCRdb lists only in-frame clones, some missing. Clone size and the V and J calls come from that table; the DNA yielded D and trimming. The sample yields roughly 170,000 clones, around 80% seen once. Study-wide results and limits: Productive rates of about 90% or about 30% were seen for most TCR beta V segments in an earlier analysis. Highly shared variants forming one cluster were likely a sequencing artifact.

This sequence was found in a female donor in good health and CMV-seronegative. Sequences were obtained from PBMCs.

Here the CDR3 reads CASRLGRENQPQHF. The CDR3, as DNA: TGTGCCAGCAGACTTGGGAGGGAAAATCAGCCCCAGCATTTT. The chain couples TRBV28 to TRBJ1-5; no firm D call. Germline assignment: CDR1 MDHEN and CDR2 SYDVKM. V shed 6 bases and J shed 4 bases, with 13 bases lying between them. CDR3 size: 14 residues. The entire variable domain, with the rest obtained from reference TRBV28 and TRBJ1-5, is as follows: DVKVTQSSRYLVKRTGEKVFLECVQDMDHENMFWYRQDPGLGLRLIYFSYDVKMKEKGDIPEGYSVSREKKERFSLILESASTNQTSMYLCASRLGRENQPQHFGDGTRLSIL.